One and the same sample provided the 20 T cell receptor beta chains below, sequenced in a study of blood T cell repertoires in COVID-19. Sequenced by immunoSEQ multiplex PCR; TCRdb stores in-frame clones only, minus some. Altogether approximately 150,000 clones are present, around 90% being singletons, with the ten largest covering less than 0.95%. The sequencing input was peripheral blood. The receptors derive from a woman between 45 and 65 years old with acute or convalescent COVID-19.

This chain joins TRBV19 and TRBJ1-1; no definite D call. Germline V gene data show CDR1 as LNHDA and CDR2 as SQIVND (reference sequence). This CDR3 is built from 11 residues. Trimming shortened V by 7 bases and J by 5 bases, and 8 bases separated the two germline ends. The CDR3 loop is CASILGTEAFF. CDR3 in DNA: TGTGCCAGTATCCTAGGAACTGAAGCTTTCTTT.

The chain employs TRBV11-2 and TRBJ1-3; a weak D match, TRBD1 (5 bases). This CDR3 is built from 15 residues. Germline V gene sequence: CDR1 SGHAT, CDR2 FQNNGV. V was trimmed by 5 bases and J by 0 bases, leaving 11 bases between them. The CDR3 sequence: CASSHRFNSGNTIYF. CDR3 nucleotides: TGTGCCAGCAGCCACAGGTTTAACTCTGGAAACACCATATATTTT.

V gene TRBV19 combines with J gene TRBJ2-5, with D tentatively TRBD1 (7 bases). V was pared by 8 bases and J by 2 bases, with 15 bases between. Germline CDR1 LNHDA, CDR2 SQIVND (reference sequence). The CDR3 contains 14 residues. CDR3 DNA: TGTGCCAGTCACAGGGGAGGCTTACAAGAGACCCAGTACTTC. Its translation: CASHRGGLQETQYF.

The V and J genes are TRBV7-3 and TRBJ2-2; TRBD2 matches 11 bases. Germline CDR1 reads SGHTA; CDR2 reads FQGTGA. The CDR3 runs to 17 residues. V lost 2 bases, J lost 1 base, and 3 bases stayed unmatched. The CDR3 loop is CASSLRTSGLNTGELFF. The DNA of the CDR3 is TGTGCCAGCAGCTTACGGACTAGCGGGCTGAACACCGGGGAGCTGTTTTTT.

The chain links TRBV2 to TRBJ2-2; 8 bases fit TRBD2. This CDR3 has 17 residues. Germline V gene sequence: CDR1 SNHLY, CDR2 FYNNEI. Trimming cost V 6 bases and J 0 bases; bases outside gene matches: 9. The CDR3 DNA is TGTGCCAGCAGGAGCCCTCTAGCGGGCCCGAACACCGGGGAGCTGTTTTTT. This encodes CASRSPLAGPNTGELFF.

This rearrangement joins TRBV12-5 to TRBJ2-3, with D possibly matching TRBD2 (5 bases). CDR3 length: 14 residues. Germline CDR1 and CDR2: LGHNT and FRNRAP. V dropped 6 bases and J dropped 0 bases, with 10 bases sitting between them. The CDR3 sequence: CASGPGLSTDTQYF. In DNA, the CDR3 is TGTGCTAGTGGACCCGGACTGAGCACAGATACGCAGTATTTT.

The count of this clone is one. The rearrangement joins TRBV12-3 or TRBV12-4 to TRBJ2-3; the match to TRBD1 covers 9 bases. The V and J ends lost 5 bases and 7 bases, in that order; junction bases with no gene match: 4. The CDR3 is 13 residues long. CDR3 in amino acids: CASSADRGYTQYF. CDR3 sequence (DNA): TGTGCCAGCAGTGCAGACAGGGGGTATACGCAGTATTTT.

This clone occurred once. The sample carries other DNA sequences with the same CDR3. The chain is built from TRBV9 and TRBJ1-3; possible D gene TRBD1, 6 bases. The ends were cut back, 0 bases at V and 4 bases at J, with 8 bases in the middle. Germline assignment: CDR1 SGDLS and CDR2 YYNGEE. The CDR3 has 14 amino acids. The CDR3 here is CASSVGTAGNTIYF. In nucleotides, the CDR3 is TGTGCCAGCAGCGTAGGGACAGCCGGAAACACCATATATTTT.

This chain joins TRBV6-2 or TRBV6-3 and TRBJ1-2; TRBD1 might be the D (6 bases). CDR3 length equals 13 residues. V lost 5 bases, J lost 7 bases, and 14 bases lay in between. The V gene's germline CDR1 is MNHEY and CDR2 SVGEGT. This chain's CDR3 is CASSDDRFSGYTF. CDR3 nucleotide sequence: TGTGCCAGCAGTGACGACAGGTTCTCTGGCTACACCTTC.

The chain has TRBV11-2 and TRBJ2-3; 9 positions match TRBD2. Germline assignment: CDR1 SGHAT and CDR2 FQNNGV. The CDR3 has 15 residues. V lost 1 base, J lost 6 bases, and 5 bases stayed unmatched. CDR3 nucleotide sequence: TGTGCCAGCAGCTTAGTTGGGACTAGCCCCGATACGCAGTATTTT. This translates into CASSLVGTSPDTQYF.

The gene calls are TRBV4-1 and TRBJ1-1, with a possible D match to TRBD1 (5 bases). The CDR3 is made up of 15 amino acids. The germline V gene has CDR1 MGHRA and CDR2 YSYEKL. The ends were cut back, 0 bases at V and 7 bases at J, with 15 bases in the middle. CDR3 in DNA: TGCGCCAGCAGCCAAGATCACGGGGGTGAGGGTGAAGCTTTCTTT. Protein: CASSQDHGGEGEAFF.

This chain links TRBV5-4 with TRBJ2-7; 11 bases agree with TRBD2. The CDR3 loop spans 16 amino acids. The trim removed 4 bases at V and 2 bases at J, leaving 8 bases unmatched. Germline V lookup: CDR1 SGHNT, CDR2 YYREEE (reference sequence). CDR3: CASSTLAGGITYEQYF. DNA for the CDR3: TGTGCCAGCAGCACCCTAGCGGGAGGTATAACCTACGAGCAGTACTTC.

V usage is TRBV5-6 and J usage is TRBJ2-7, with D perhaps matching TRBD2 (6 bases). The V gene's germline CDR1 is SGHDT and CDR2 YYEEEE. The ends were cut back, 1 base at V and 3 bases at J, with 14 bases in the middle. The length of the CDR3 is 15 residues. The CDR3 loop is CASSLFGLGGYEQYF. CDR3 nucleotide sequence: TGTGCCAGCAGCTTGTTTGGCCTCGGGGGCTACGAGCAGTACTTC.

The chain is built from TRBV28 and TRBJ2-2; no definite D call. The germline gives CDR1 MDHEN, CDR2 SYDVKM. The CDR3 runs 14 residues. V was trimmed by 6 bases and J by 2 bases, leaving 10 bases between them. CDR3 sequence: CASRVNSNTGELFF. The CDR3 region has the DNA TGTGCCAGCAGGGTCAATAGCAACACCGGGGAGCTGTTTTTT.

The chain carries TRBV11-2 and TRBJ1-1; D is unresolved. The length of the CDR3 is 14 residues. V lost 1 base and J 4 bases, leaving 10 bases between the germline ends. The germline gives CDR1 SGHAT, CDR2 FQNNGV. Written as DNA, the CDR3 is TGTGCCAGCAGCTTAGCGGGAAGTAGCACTGAAGCTTTCTTT. The encoded protein is CASSLAGSSTEAFF.

The rearrangement uses TRBV5-4 and TRBJ2-7; 13 bases are shared with TRBD2. This CDR3 contains 14 residues. Trimming took 4 bases from V and 6 from J; bases not matched to a gene: 4. The germline CDR1 and CDR2 sequences are SGHNT and YYREEE (reference sequence). The CDR3 region is CASSPGTSGAEQYF. The CDR3 region has the DNA TGTGCCAGCAGCCCCGGGACTAGCGGGGCCGAGCAGTACTTC.

The chain carries TRBV5-6 and TRBJ2-1, with 8 bases lining up with TRBD2. The V gene end was trimmed by 4 bases and the J gene end by 9 bases; junction bases not matched to a gene: 6. This CDR3 has 13 residues. Looked up from germline, CDR1 is SGHDT and CDR2 is YYEEEE. The CDR3 is CASSLGLVVEQFF. The CDR3, as DNA: TGTGCCAGCAGCCTGGGACTAGTAGTTGAGCAGTTCTTC.

V usage is TRBV21-1 and J usage is TRBJ1-1. TRBV21-1 is a documented pseudogene. The CDR3 covers 17 residues. CDR3 in amino acids: CASSPLKLEGVGVEAFF. The CDR3 DNA reads as TGTGCCAGCAGCCCGCTAAAGTTAGAGGGCGTTGGGGTTGAAGCTTTCTTT.

This clone turned up a few times. The V gene is TRBV27, the J gene TRBJ1-2; D not certain. V shed 1 base and J shed 0 bases, with 6 bases lying between them. The germline V gene has CDR1 MNHEY and CDR2 SMNVEV (reference sequence). This CDR3 spans 14 amino acids. CDR3 amino acids: CASSLFGANYGYTF. The DNA of the CDR3 is TGTGCCAGCAGTTTATTTGGAGCTAACTATGGCTACACCTTC.

The chain carries TRBV7-2 and TRBJ2-1; the match to TRBD2 covers 8 bases. Looked up from germline, CDR1 is SGHTA and CDR2 is FQGNSA. The CDR3 loop spans 15 amino acids. The V and J ends lost 1 base and 5 bases, in that order; junction bases with no gene match: 4. This chain's CDR3 is CASSLGGRTNNEQFF. The CDR3 nucleotides are TGTGCCAGCAGCTTAGGCGGGAGGACAAACAATGAGCAGTTCTTC.